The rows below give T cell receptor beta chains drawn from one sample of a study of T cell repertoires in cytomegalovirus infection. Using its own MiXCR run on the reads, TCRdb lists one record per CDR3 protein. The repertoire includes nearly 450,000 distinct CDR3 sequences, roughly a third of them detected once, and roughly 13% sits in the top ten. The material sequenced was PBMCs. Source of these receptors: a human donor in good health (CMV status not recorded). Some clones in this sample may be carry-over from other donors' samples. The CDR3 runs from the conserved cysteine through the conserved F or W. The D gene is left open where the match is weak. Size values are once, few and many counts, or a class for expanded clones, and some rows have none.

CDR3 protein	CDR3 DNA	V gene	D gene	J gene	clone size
CASSSRLIPPRGLAGGINEQFF	TGTGCCAGCAGCTCCCGACTCATTCCCCCGCGGGGACTAGCGGGGGGGATCAATGAGCAGTTCTTC	TRBV7-2	TRBD2	TRBJ2-1	many
CASGFRTVNYGYTF	TGTGCTAGTGGTTTCCGGACAGTTAACTATGGCTACACCTTC	TRBV12-5	.	TRBJ1-2	.
CATSDTTSGGGNEQFF	TGTGCCACCAGTGACACGACTAGCGGGGGTGGGAATGAGCAGTTCTTC	TRBV24-1	TRBD2	TRBJ2-1	.
CASRGQGPYEAFF	TGTGCCAGCAGAGGACAGGGGCCTTATGAAGCTTTCTTT	TRBV6-2/TRBV6-3	TRBD1	TRBJ1-1	.
CASSLSIAGGYNEQFF	TGTGCCAGTAGTTTAAGTATAGCGGGGGGCTACAATGAGCAGTTCTTC	TRBV19	TRBD2	TRBJ2-1	few
CASSSLISTDTQYF	TGTGCCAGCAGCTCACTCATCAGCACAGATACGCAGTATTTT	TRBV3-1	.	TRBJ2-3	many
CASSSPGQPTF	TGTGCCAGCAGCTCTCCGGGACAGCCGACTTTC	TRBV7-2	TRBD1	TRBJ2-7	few
CASSLSSGGAADTQYF	TGTGCCAGCAGCTTATCTAGCGGGGGGGCCGCAGATACGCAGTATTTT	TRBV7-9	TRBD2	TRBJ2-3	few
CARSQDLTHREIDEQFF	TGTGCCAGAAGCCAAGATTTAACCCACAGGGAGATTGATGAGCAGTTCTTC	TRBV14	.	TRBJ2-1	.
CASSHLNQGVKQPQHF	TGTGCCAGCAGCCATCTGAACCAGGGGGTGAAGCAGCCCCAGCATTTT	TRBV7-8	TRBD1	TRBJ1-5	many
CASSFGQGAGYEQYF	TGTGCCAGCAGTTTCGGGCAGGGGGCCGGATACGAGCAGTACTTC	TRBV28	TRBD1	TRBJ2-7	.
CATSKQRGGLQETQYF	TGTGCCACCAGCAAACAGCGGGGGGGCCTCCAAGAGACCCAGTACTTC	TRBV15	TRBD2	TRBJ2-5	few
CASSEDRLGYGYTF	TGTGCCAGCAGTGAGGACCGCCTGGGGTATGGCTACACCTTC	TRBV7-9	.	TRBJ1-2	.
CASSLAIQGNNEQFF	TGTGCCAGCAGCTTAGCCATACAGGGAAACAATGAGCAGTTCTTC	TRBV11-1	.	TRBJ2-1	.
CASSFNVEAFF	TGTGCCAGCAGCTTTAACGTTGAAGCTTTCTTT	TRBV5-8	.	TRBJ1-1	.
CATSDLPGSGDTQYF	TGTGCCACCAGTGATTTGCCGGGGTCGGGAGATACGCAGTATTTT	TRBV24-1	.	TRBJ2-3	few
CSASRVGLPNTGELFF	TGCAGTGCTAGTCGGGTGGGACTACCGAACACCGGGGAGCTGTTTTTT	TRBV20-1	TRBD2	TRBJ2-2	few
CASSFLTRQGTYNSPLHF	TGTGCCAGCAGCTTCCTCACACGACAGGGGACCTATAATTCACCCCTCCACTTT	TRBV7-2	TRBD1	TRBJ1-6	many
CASRDSLAKNIQYF	TGTGCCAGCAGAGACTCCTTAGCCAAAAACATTCAGTACTTC	TRBV12-3/TRBV12-4	.	TRBJ2-4	.
CASSLDRDMNTEAFF	TGTGCCAGCAGCTTAGATAGGGATATGAACACTGAAGCTTTCTTT	TRBV7-6	.	TRBJ1-1	.
CASRKDQGFNQPQHF	TGTGCCAGTAGGAAGGATCAGGGGTTCAATCAGCCCCAGCATTTT	TRBV19	.	TRBJ1-5	.
CASSLLGGTLETQYF	TGTGCCAGCAGCTTATTGGGAGGGACACTAGAGACCCAGTACTTC	TRBV7-8	.	TRBJ2-5	.
CASSFQGRGTEAFF	TGTGCCAGCAGCTTCCAGGGGAGAGGTACTGAAGCTTTCTTT	TRBV7-6	.	TRBJ1-1	many
CASSLPDGTDTQYF	TGTGCCAGCAGTTTACCTGATGGCACAGATACGCAGTATTTT	TRBV27	.	TRBJ2-3	.
CASSYVLADTQYF	TGTGCCAGCAGTTACGTTCTAGCAGATACGCAGTATTTT	TRBV6-5	.	TRBJ2-3	.
CASSVQGPYEQYF	TGTGCCAGCAGTGTACAGGGACCCTACGAGCAGTACTTC	TRBV12-3/TRBV12-4	.	TRBJ2-7	few
CASSLGQGDSGANVLTF	TGCGCCAGCAGCTTGGGACAGGGCGACTCTGGGGCCAACGTCCTGACTTTC	TRBV5-1	TRBD1	TRBJ2-6	few
CASSSKNNRVDEQYF	TGTGCCAGCAGTTCGAAAAACAACCGGGTTGACGAGCAGTACTTC	TRBV5-3	.	TRBJ2-7	few
CASAQMGDNQPQHF	TGTGCCAGTGCCCAGATGGGAGACAATCAGCCCCAGCATTTT	TRBV19	.	TRBJ1-5	once
CASSLAANRVLSEQYF	TGTGCCAGCAGCTTAGCGGCAAACAGGGTACTCTCCGAGCAGTACTTC	TRBV7-2	.	TRBJ2-7	many
CASSWDRGPNTGELVF	TGTGCCAGCAGCTGGGACAGGGGCCCGAACACCGGGGAGCTGGTTTTT	TRBV5-5	TRBD1	TRBJ2-2	.
CASSFIEVVAGGRSQETQYF	TGTGCCAGCAGTTTCATAGAAGTGGTAGCGGGGGGGCGGTCTCAAGAGACCCAGTACTTC	TRBV27	TRBD2	TRBJ2-5	.
CASSESAGAGNTIYF	TGCGCCAGCAGTGAGTCCGCGGGGGCTGGAAACACCATATATTTT	TRBV10-2	.	TRBJ1-3	few
CSARDLGGHTTGNTIYF	TGCAGTGCTAGAGACCTTGGGGGACATACAACTGGAAACACCATATATTTT	TRBV20-1	.	TRBJ1-3	few
CASSLNRQSEQFF	TGTGCCAGCAGCTTAAATAGGCAGAGTGAGCAGTTCTTC	TRBV7-3	.	TRBJ2-1	few
CASSLESGGRSYGYTF	TGTGCCAGCAGCTTAGAATCCGGGGGCCGTAGCTATGGCTACACCTTC	TRBV7-2	.	TRBJ1-2	.
CASSQDPTGANEKLFF	TGCGCCAGCAGCCAAGATCCGACAGGGGCTAATGAAAAACTGTTTTTT	TRBV4-1	TRBD1	TRBJ1-4	few
CASTRGGLVYEQFF	TGTGCCAGCACCCGTGGGGGACTAGTGTATGAGCAGTTCTTC	TRBV6-1	TRBD2	TRBJ2-1	.
CASSEQANGDEQYF	TGTGCCAGCAGCGAGCAGGCGAACGGCGACGAGCAGTACTTC	TRBV7-9	.	TRBJ2-7	many
CASILVGLAGAVDTQYF	TGTGCCAGCATCTTAGTTGGTCTAGCGGGGGCCGTAGATACGCAGTATTTT	TRBV7-8	TRBD2	TRBJ2-3	.
CASSDSNYYNEQFF	TGTGCCAGCAGCGACTCGAATTACTATAATGAGCAGTTCTTC	TRBV6-6	.	TRBJ2-1	many
CASTGTLGNYGYTF	TGTGCCAGTACAGGGACCCTAGGGAACTATGGCTACACCTTC	TRBV7-9	.	TRBJ1-2	.
CASTLSGTGATGELFF	TGTGCCAGCACCCTATCCGGGACAGGGGCGACCGGGGAGCTGTTTTTT	TRBV6-5	TRBD1	TRBJ2-2	few
CASSFNPWEMNTEAFF	TGTGCCAGCAGTTTTAACCCGTGGGAGATGAACACTGAAGCTTTCTTT	TRBV28	.	TRBJ1-1	many
CASSKDRALVAYNEQFF	TGTGCCAGCAGCAAGGACAGGGCCCTTGTGGCCTACAATGAGCAGTTCTTC	TRBV7-6	TRBD1	TRBJ2-1	.
CASSLVTSLAGITDTQYF	TGTGCCAGCAGCTTGGTTACGTCGCTAGCGGGGATCACAGATACGCAGTATTTT	TRBV5-5	TRBD2	TRBJ2-3	few
CASSKVGGANVLTF	TGTGCCAGCAGCAAGGTAGGTGGGGCCAACGTCCTGACTTTC	TRBV7-9	.	TRBJ2-6	once
CASSPDVPPWEQYF	TGTGCCAGCAGCCCGGACGTTCCCCCCTGGGAGCAGTACTTC	TRBV7-2	.	TRBJ2-7	many